This T cell receptor beta chain emerged from a study of blood T cell repertoires in COVID-19. Overall study context: Spain, Italy and the United States supplied samples that represented acute and convalescent COVID-19.

Participants spanned ages about 18 to 90 years and resided in over 20 US areas. In the original analysis: Amplification with reference gene primers provided the estimates of nucleated cell counts. Measured with immunoSEQ multiplex PCR; TCRdb has only the in-frame clones, and not every one. V, J and clone size reflect that table, while D and trimming were determined from the DNA. The data hold about 200,000 clones, with about 86% observed a single time. Germline assignment: CDR1 KGHSH and CDR2 LQKENI. CDR3 length: 13 residues. The V gene lost 2 bases and the J gene lost 1 base, with 3 bases spanning the gap.

Sequencing used PBMCs or T cells enriched from blood (not recorded which). The clonotype comes from a woman aged 40 to 55 with acute COVID-19. V is TRBV18 and J is TRBJ2-1; D gene unclear. Here the CDR3 DNA reads TGTGCCAGCTCACCATTATCCTACAATGAGCAGTTCTTC. It codes for CASSPLSYNEQFF.